The 5 T cell receptor beta chains reported below all come from one sample, sequenced in a study of CD8 T cells in Susac syndrome. Reverse transcription of roughly 0.5 to 1 ug RNA used random hexamers. Each CDR3 protein is one row after TCRdb ran MiXCR on the immunoSEQ multiplex PCR reads. The sample includes 180,000 or so distinct CDR3 sequences, 90% to 95% seen only once; the top ten take over 0.12%. Material: CD4+ T cells from PBMCs. These receptors originate from a human donor in good health.

The V gene is TRBV7-2, the J gene TRBJ1-6; 7 nucleotides match TRBD1. The V gene end was trimmed by 5 bases and the J gene end by 9 bases; junction bases not matched to a gene: 7. The CDR3 extends over 14 amino acids. The germline CDR1 and CDR2 sequences are SGHTA and FQGNSA. CDR3 residues: CASSTTGKSSPLHF. CDR3 nucleotides: TGTGCCAGCAGCACGACAGGGAAAAGTTCACCCCTCCACTTT. Full variable domain (remainder filled in from reference TRBV7-2 and TRBJ1-6): GAGVSQSPSNKVTEKGKDVELRCDPISGHTALYWYRQSLGQGLEFLIYFQGNSAPDKSGLPSDRFSAERTGGSVSTLTIQRTQQEDSAVYLCASSTTGKSSPLHFGNGTRLTVT.

A single count supports this clonotype. The rearrangement joins TRBV20-1 to TRBJ1-6; maybe TRBD1 (6 bases). CDR1 and CDR2 (germline): DFQATT, SNEGSKA (reference sequence). Trimming cost V 3 bases and J 13 bases, with 16 bases left between them. The CDR3 has 13 residues. The CDR3 sequence: CSASMGAGSPLHF. In DNA form, the CDR3 reads TGCAGTGCTAGCATGGGGGCTGGTTCGCCCCTCCACTTT.

The chain combines TRBV2 with TRBJ1-3; D is unresolved. This CDR3 has 14 amino acids. Germline V gene lookup returns CDR1 SNHLY and CDR2 FYNNEI. V was shortened by 7 bases and J by 0 bases, with 10 bases between the two germline ends. Here the CDR3 reads CASTGRHSGNTIYF. CDR3 nucleotide sequence: TGTGCCAGCACGGGCAGACACTCTGGAAACACCATATATTTT.

The V call is TRBV19, the J call TRBJ2-5; D gene ambiguous. Germline values: CDR1 LNHDA, CDR2 SQIVND (reference sequence). The CDR3 contains 14 residues. Trimming took 7 bases from V and 3 from J, leaving 15 bases between them. This chain's CDR3 is CASTPTRKEETQYF. The DNA for the CDR3 is TGTGCCAGTACTCCGACTCGGAAGGAAGAGACCCAGTACTTC. The full variable domain, with the rest looked up from reference TRBV19 and TRBJ2-5, is DGGITQSPKYLFRKEGQNVTLSCEQNLNHDAMYWYRQDPGQGLRLIYYSQIVNDFQKGDIAEGYSVSREKKESFPLTVTSAQKNPTAFYLCASTPTRKEETQYFGPGTRLLVL.

CDR3 in amino acids: CSVGRLAGEDTQYF. CDR3 nucleotide sequence: TGCAGCGTTGGTAGACTAGCGGGGGAAGATACGCAGTATTTT. The chain carries TRBV29-1 and TRBJ2-3, with 12 bases lining up with TRBD2. Trimming removed 4 bases from V and 5 bases from J; junction bases left unmatched: 4. Germline values: CDR1 SQVTM, CDR2 ANQGSEA. The CDR3 contains 14 residues.